This T cell receptor (beta chain) was recovered during a study of a mutant IDH1 vaccine in newly diagnosed glioma. Study at large: Treated patients had a mean age of around 40 years and a sex split that was around 62% male and roughly 40% female. Radiotherapy, temozolomide, or both had been given previously, and both were given to most. Findings and limits, study-wide: Overall, 80% to 95% of patients had vaccine-induced immune responses. Changes in the top peripheral T cell clonotypes seemingly had no bearing on pseudoprogression.

Time point noted: week 23, last vaccination. Each dose delivered 300 ug of mutant IDH1 20-mer peptide subcutaneously with imiquimod. The table came from immunoSEQ multiplex PCR; TCRdb's copy has only in-frame clones and leaves some out. Of roughly 30,000 clones in the sample, approximately 78% were seen once. On this clone: Its antigen is unknown.

CDR3 length equals 14 residues. Germline lookup yields CDR1 SNHLY and CDR2 FYNNEI. Unmatched junction bases numbered 2, after V lost 4 bases and J lost 4 bases. The receptor was derived from a woman between 25 and 40 years old with glioma. V and J are TRBV2 and TRBJ1-2, with 11 bases that match TRBD1. The sample in question was PBMCs, obtained from a glioma patient whose treatment included an IDH1 peptide vaccine. In nucleotides, the CDR3 is TGTGCCAGCAGTGGGGGGACAGGGGGCTATGGCTACACCTTC. Protein product: CASSGGTGGYGYTF.